Described below is a single T cell receptor beta chain sequence and its context. Its antigen is unidentified. The sample comes from a study of cytomegalovirus exposure and HLA in healthy donors. Study outcomes and limitations: Productive rates of about 87% or about 30% were seen for most TCR beta V segments in an earlier analysis. Presence/absence analyses rested on an assumption that sequencing depth was roughly uniform across donors.

Donors likely had unrecorded immune exposures despite being nominally healthy when sampled. Germline CDR1 and CDR2: MNHNS and SASEGT. The CDR3 totals 15 residues. V gave up 4 bases and J gave up 4 bases; unmatched junction bases: 3. The PCR ran on 60 Vbeta and 13 Jbeta primers. Original handling: About 10 million of some 80 million unique TCR beta chains were shared, per a later count. The data were produced by immunoSEQ multiplex PCR, yet TCRdb's version contains in-frame clones alone and is incomplete. V and J calls and clone size are copied from that table; D and trimming were computed from the DNA. The data contain 190,000 or so clones, less than 90% of them singletons.

V and J are TRBV6-1 and TRBJ2-2; 10 nucleotides agree with TRBD1. The receptor's source is a man aged 45-65 years in good health and CMV-seronegative. The source material was PBMCs. The chain's CDR3 is CASSAGQGTTGELFF. For the CDR3, the DNA is TGTGCCAGCAGTGCGGGACAGGGGACCACCGGGGAGCTGTTTTTT.